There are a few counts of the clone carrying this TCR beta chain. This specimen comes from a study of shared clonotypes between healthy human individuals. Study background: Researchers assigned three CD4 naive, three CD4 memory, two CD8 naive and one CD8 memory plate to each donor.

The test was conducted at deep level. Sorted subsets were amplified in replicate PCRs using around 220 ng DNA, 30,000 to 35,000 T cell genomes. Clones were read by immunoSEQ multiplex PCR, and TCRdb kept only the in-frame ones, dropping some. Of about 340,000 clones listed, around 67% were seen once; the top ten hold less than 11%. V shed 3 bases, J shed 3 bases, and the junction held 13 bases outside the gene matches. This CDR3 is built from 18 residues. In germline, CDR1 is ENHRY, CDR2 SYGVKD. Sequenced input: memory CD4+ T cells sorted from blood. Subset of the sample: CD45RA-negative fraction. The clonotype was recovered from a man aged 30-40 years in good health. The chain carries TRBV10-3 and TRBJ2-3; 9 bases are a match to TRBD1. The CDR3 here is CAISDSVLGQGRTDTQYF. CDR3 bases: TGTGCCATCAGTGACTCAGTGTTAGGACAGGGGAGGACAGATACGCAGTATTTT.